This T cell receptor beta chain appears in the sequencing data of a study of cytomegalovirus exposure and HLA in healthy donors. General study points: As a later analysis revealed, most CMV-associated TCR beta chains appeared HLA-restricted. For cytomegalovirus status, the classifier reportedly gave diagnoses with high specificity and sensitivity. Researchers catalogued under 200 TCR beta chains as cytomegalovirus-associated.

Use of 60 Vbeta and 13 Jbeta primers characterized the PCR. Measured with immunoSEQ multiplex PCR; TCRdb has only the in-frame clones, and not every one. This sample has approximately 190,000 clones, with approximately 78% found just once. To note about this clone: Antigen specificity is unknown.

This CDR3 region has 14 residues. Germline CDR1 is MGHDK and CDR2 is SYGVNS. Trimming took 4 bases from V and 9 from J; bases not matched to a gene: 4. The J gene is TRBJ2-1, the V gene TRBV25-1; the match to TRBD2 covers 12 bases. This clonotype was obtained from a woman aged 18-29 years in good health and CMV-seronegative. Sequenced input: PBMCs. In DNA, the CDR3 is TGTGCCAGCAGTGGGACTAGCGGGAAACTTGAGCAGTTCTTC. This codes for CASSGTSGKLEQFF. The whole variable domain, filled in from reference TRBV25-1 and TRBJ2-1, reads EADIYQTPRYLVIGTGKKITLECSQTMGHDKMYWYQQDPGMELHLIHYSYGVNSTEKGDLSSESTVSRIRTEHFPLTLESARPSHTSQYLCASSGTSGKLEQFFGPGTRLTVL.